The 3 T cell receptor beta chains below were found in one sample sequenced in a study of control samples from healthy donors and cancer patients. Assay: immunoSEQ multiplex PCR; the TCRdb copy retains only in-frame clones and omits some. The sample lists about 160,000 clones; around 90% were seen once. Sequences were obtained from blood. The receptor set was obtained from a man aged 30 to 39 in good health.

The chain combines TRBV27 with TRBJ2-1, with 10 nucleotides matching TRBD2. CDR3 length equals 15 residues. Trimming took 5 bases from V and 8 from J; bases not matched to a gene: 9. The germline V gene encodes CDR1 MNHEY and CDR2 SMNVEV (reference sequence). The CDR3 here is CASSTQREGRYEQFF. The CDR3 bases are TGTGCCAGCAGTACCCAGCGGGAGGGCCGATATGAGCAGTTCTTC.

Only a few counts were recorded for this clone. This rearrangement joins TRBV6-1 to TRBJ1-1; possible D gene TRBD1, 5 bases. Germline V lookup: CDR1 MNHNS, CDR2 SASEGT. The V and J ends lost 1 base and 1 base respectively, with 13 bases between them. CDR3 length: 16 residues. CDR3 region: CASSEVLGHQNTEAFF. CDR3 nucleotide sequence: TGTGCCAGCAGTGAAGTACTCGGACACCAGAACACTGAAGCTTTCTTT.

Only one count was recorded for this clone. V usage is TRBV11-2 and J usage is TRBJ1-1; TRBD1 agrees at 7 bases. The CDR3 has 17 amino acids. Trimming cost V 2 bases and J 0 bases; bases outside gene matches: 9. From germline, CDR1 is SGHAT and CDR2 FQNNGV. The CDR3 region has the DNA TGTGCCAGCAGCTTAACAGGGGTAAGGGCCCTGAACACTGAAGCTTTCTTT. Encoded protein: CASSLTGVRALNTEAFF.